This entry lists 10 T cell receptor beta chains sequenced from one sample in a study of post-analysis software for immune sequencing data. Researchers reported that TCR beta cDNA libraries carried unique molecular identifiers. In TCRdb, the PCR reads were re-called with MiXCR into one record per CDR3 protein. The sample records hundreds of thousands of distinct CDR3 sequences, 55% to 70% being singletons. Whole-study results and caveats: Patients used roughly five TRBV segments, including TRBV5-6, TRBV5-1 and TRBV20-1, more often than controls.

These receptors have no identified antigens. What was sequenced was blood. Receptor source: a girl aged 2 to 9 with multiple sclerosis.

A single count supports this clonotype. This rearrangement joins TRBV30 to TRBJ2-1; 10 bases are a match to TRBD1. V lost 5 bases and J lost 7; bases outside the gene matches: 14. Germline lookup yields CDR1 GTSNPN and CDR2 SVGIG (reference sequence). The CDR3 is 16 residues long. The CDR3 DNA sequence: TGTGCCTGGGGTGCCCTTGGACAGGGGGTACGGAATGAGCAGTTCTTC. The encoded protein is CAWGALGQGVRNEQFF.

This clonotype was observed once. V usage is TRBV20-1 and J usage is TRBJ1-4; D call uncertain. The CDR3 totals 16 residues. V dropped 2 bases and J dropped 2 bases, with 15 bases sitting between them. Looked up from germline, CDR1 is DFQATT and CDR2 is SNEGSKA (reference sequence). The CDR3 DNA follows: TGCAGTGCTAGATCGCCCCGCGGAGGGACTAATGAAAAACTGTTTTTT. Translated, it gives CSARSPRGGTNEKLFF.

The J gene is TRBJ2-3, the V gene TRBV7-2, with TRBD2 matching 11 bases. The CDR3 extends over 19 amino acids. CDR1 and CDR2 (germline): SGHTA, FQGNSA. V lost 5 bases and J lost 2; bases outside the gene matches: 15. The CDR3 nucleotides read TGTGCCAGCAGCCGGGCAAGTCCCATAGCGGGGGGGCACACAGATACGCAGTATTTT. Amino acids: CASSRASPIAGGHTDTQYF.

The CDR3 DNA is TGTGCCAGCAGTTCACCGGGGAAATCCTACAATGAGCAGTTCTTC. Encoded protein: CASSSPGKSYNEQFF. The V call is TRBV12-3 or TRBV12-4, the J call TRBJ2-1, with D perhaps matching TRBD2 (5 bases). Trimming left V 4 bases short and J 1 base short, with 11 bases between. This CDR3 region has 15 residues.

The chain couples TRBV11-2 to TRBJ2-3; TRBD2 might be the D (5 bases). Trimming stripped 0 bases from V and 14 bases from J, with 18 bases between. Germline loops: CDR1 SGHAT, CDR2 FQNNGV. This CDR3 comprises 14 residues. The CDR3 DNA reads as TGTGCCAGCAGCTTAGATAGGTCGGGGAGTGAGACGTATTTT. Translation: CASSLDRSGSETYF.

CDR3 sequence: CASSVPGLAETQYF. As DNA, the CDR3 is TGTGCCAGCAGCGTCCCGGGACTAGCAGAGACCCAGTACTTC. The chain employs TRBV3-1 and TRBJ2-5, with 9 bases lining up with TRBD2. Germline values: CDR1 LGHDT, CDR2 YNNKEL (reference sequence). V gave up 5 bases and J gave up 4 bases; unmatched junction bases: 5. There are 14 residues in the CDR3.

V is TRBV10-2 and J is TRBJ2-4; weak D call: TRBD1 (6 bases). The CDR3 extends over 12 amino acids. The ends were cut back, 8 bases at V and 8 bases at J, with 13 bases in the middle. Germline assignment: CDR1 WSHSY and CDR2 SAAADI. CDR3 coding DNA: TGCGCCAGCCGTGGCAGGGGACACATTCAGTACTTC. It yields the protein CASRGRGHIQYF.

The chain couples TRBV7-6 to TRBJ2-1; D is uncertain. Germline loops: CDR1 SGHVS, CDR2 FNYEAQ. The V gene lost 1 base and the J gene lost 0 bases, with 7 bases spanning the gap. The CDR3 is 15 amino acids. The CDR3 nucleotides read TGTGCCAGCAGCTTAGGGGATCTCTCCTACAATGAGCAGTTCTTC. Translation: CASSLGDLSYNEQFF.

The chain's CDR3 is CASRPTEYQPQHF. CDR3 in DNA: TGTGCCAGCAGACCTACAGAGTATCAGCCCCAGCATTTT. V is TRBV6-5 and J is TRBJ1-5, with no clear D. This CDR3 is built from 13 residues. CDR1 MNHEY and CDR2 SVGAGI come from the germline V gene. Trimming removed 6 bases at V and 5 bases at J, with 11 bases between.

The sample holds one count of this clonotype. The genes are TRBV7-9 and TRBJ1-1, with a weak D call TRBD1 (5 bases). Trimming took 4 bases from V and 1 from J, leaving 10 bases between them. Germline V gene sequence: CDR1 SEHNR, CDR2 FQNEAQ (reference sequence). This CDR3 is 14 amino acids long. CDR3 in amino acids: CASSSTTENTEAFF. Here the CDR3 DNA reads TGTGCCAGCAGCTCTACGACAGAGAACACTGAAGCTTTCTTT.